Listed here are 12 T cell receptor beta chains from one sample, sequenced in a study of blood T cell repertoires in COVID-19. The method was immunoSEQ multiplex PCR; TCRdb's version includes in-frame clones alone and lacks a portion of them. The repertoire has about 420,000 clones, roughly 90% of them found once; the top ten carry roughly 0.84%. The sequenced sample consisted of peripheral blood. The origin of the receptors is a man between 18 and 35 years old with COVID-19, enrolled during active disease.

The rearrangement links TRBV7-9 to TRBJ2-3, with no clear D. The ends were cut back, 4 bases at V and 5 bases at J, with 7 bases in the middle. Germline V gives CDR1 SEHNR, CDR2 FQNEAQ (reference sequence). The CDR3 length is 12 residues. CDR3 amino acids: CASSSRVDTQYF. CDR3 bases: TGTGCCAGCAGCTCCCGAGTAGATACGCAGTATTTT.

The chain carries TRBV6-6 and TRBJ1-6; D unresolved. Trimming removed 6 bases at V and 7 bases at J, with 13 bases between. The CDR3 runs to 14 residues. Germline CDR1 and CDR2: MNHNY and SVGAGI (reference sequence). The CDR3 reads CASREGGSNSPLHF. CDR3 bases: TGTGCCAGCAGAGAGGGAGGGTCCAATTCACCCCTCCACTTT.

The gene calls are TRBV5-1 and TRBJ1-2; D might be TRBD1 (6 bases). Trimming stripped 0 bases from V and 8 bases from J, with 23 bases between. The CDR3 totals 17 residues. Germline assignment: CDR1 SGHRS and CDR2 YFSETQ. CDR3 DNA sequence: TGCGCCAGCAGCTTGGACACGGCCACAGGGTCCGTAGGGGGCTACACCTTC. Translated: CASSLDTATGSVGGYTF.

The chain joins TRBV5-1 to TRBJ2-1, with 7 bases fitting TRBD2. The CDR3 consists of 16 residues. Germline loops: CDR1 SGHRS, CDR2 YFSETQ. V lost 0 bases, J lost 6 bases, and 9 bases stayed unmatched. The CDR3: CASSLAASGTLNEQFF. CDR3 in DNA: TGCGCCAGCAGCTTGGCGGCCAGCGGGACTCTCAATGAGCAGTTCTTC.

The chain couples TRBV6-5 to TRBJ2-3, with no clear D. Trimming stripped 2 bases from V and 0 bases from J, with 12 bases between. CDR3 size: 16 residues. Germline assignment: CDR1 MNHEY and CDR2 SVGAGI. The CDR3 reads CASSYELGDSTDTQYF. Here the CDR3 DNA reads TGTGCCAGCAGTTACGAGCTAGGAGATAGCACAGATACGCAGTATTTT.

This chain joins TRBV5-4 and TRBJ2-5, with TRBD2 identical over 11 bases. V lost 4 bases to trimming and J lost 4 bases; unmatched junction nucleotides: 9. The germline CDR1 and CDR2 sequences are SGHNT and YYREEE (reference sequence). This CDR3 has 16 residues. The CDR3 DNA reads as TGTGCCAGCAGCCCCGGGACTAGCGGACGGGGAGAGACCCAGTACTTC. Protein product: CASSPGTSGRGETQYF.

V usage is TRBV30 and J usage is TRBJ2-1; 10 bases line up with TRBD2. The junction had 8 bases not matched to a gene; V was cut back by 0 bases and J by 0 bases. CDR3 length: 18 amino acids. In germline, CDR1 is GTSNPN, CDR2 SVGIG (reference sequence). The CDR3 DNA follows: TGTGCCTGGAGTGTAGTCCTAGCGGGAGATTTCTCCTACAATGAGCAGTTCTTC. Protein product: CAWSVVLAGDFSYNEQFF.

This clone occurred once. The genes are TRBV3-1 (or the pseudogene TRBV3-2) and TRBJ1-6; 9 bases align to TRBD1. Germline loops: CDR1 LGHDT, CDR2 YNNKEL (reference sequence). This CDR3 is built from 16 residues. V gave up 4 bases and J gave up 7 bases; unmatched junction bases: 8. The CDR3 protein is CASSPPGTGTNSPLHF. DNA for the CDR3: TGTGCCAGCAGCCCCCCCGGGACAGGGACCAATTCACCCCTCCACTTT.

A remark on this clone: Other DNA variants within this sample encode the same CDR3. This chain uses TRBV20-1 with TRBJ2-5; 16 nucleotides agree with TRBD2. Germline CDR1 is DFQATT and CDR2 is SNEGSKA (reference sequence). The length of the CDR3 is 17 residues. The trim removed 3 bases at V and 5 bases at J, leaving 9 bases unmatched. CDR3 sequence: CSASLGLAGGPRETQYF. The CDR3 region has the DNA TGCAGTGCTAGTTTGGGACTAGCGGGAGGGCCTCGGGAGACCCAGTACTTC.

This chain links TRBV5-6 with TRBJ1-2; possibly TRBD1 for D (6 bases). The V and J ends lost 0 bases and 3 bases respectively, with 9 bases between them. The germline gives CDR1 SGHDT, CDR2 YYEEEE. This CDR3 has 14 amino acids. Here the CDR3 DNA reads TGTGCCAGCAGCTTGGAATACAGGGACTATGGCTACACCTTC. It codes for CASSLEYRDYGYTF.

V is TRBV5-4 and J is TRBJ1-2; possibly TRBD1 for D (6 bases). This CDR3 spans 15 amino acids. The germline V and J ends were trimmed by 4 bases and 2 bases, with 15 bases remaining between them. Germline V gene lookup returns CDR1 SGHNT and CDR2 YYREEE (reference sequence). In DNA, the CDR3 is TGTGCCAGCAGCGAGGACAGATTTCTAAACTATGGCTACACCTTC. Amino acids: CASSEDRFLNYGYTF.

The chain is built from TRBV5-1 and TRBJ2-2; TRBD2 matches 10 bases. CDR1 SGHRS and CDR2 YFSETQ come from the germline V gene. This CDR3 spans 15 amino acids. The ends lost 3 bases at V and 2 bases at J; junction bases unmatched: 1. The CDR3 sequence is CASSWTSGNTGELFF. The CDR3 DNA reads as TGCGCCAGCAGCTGGACTAGCGGAAACACCGGGGAGCTGTTTTTT.